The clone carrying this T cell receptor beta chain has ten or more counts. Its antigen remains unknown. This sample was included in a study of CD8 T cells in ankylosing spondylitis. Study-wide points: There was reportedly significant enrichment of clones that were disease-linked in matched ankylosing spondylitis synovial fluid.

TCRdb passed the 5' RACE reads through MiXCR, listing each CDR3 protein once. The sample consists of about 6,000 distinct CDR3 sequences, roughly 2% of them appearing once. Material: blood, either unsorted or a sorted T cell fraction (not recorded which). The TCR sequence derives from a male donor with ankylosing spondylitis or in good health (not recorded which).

CDR3 sequence reads: CASSVAGSNTDTQYF. CDR3 in DNA: TGTGCCAGCAGCGTAGCAGGGAGCAACACAGATACGCAGTATTTT. V gene TRBV9 combines with J gene TRBJ2-3; the D call may be TRBD1 or TRBD2 (5 bases each). CDR1 is SGDLS, CDR2 YYNGEE, per germline. CDR3 length: 15 amino acids. V gave up 0 bases and J gave up 2 bases, with 10 bases separating them.